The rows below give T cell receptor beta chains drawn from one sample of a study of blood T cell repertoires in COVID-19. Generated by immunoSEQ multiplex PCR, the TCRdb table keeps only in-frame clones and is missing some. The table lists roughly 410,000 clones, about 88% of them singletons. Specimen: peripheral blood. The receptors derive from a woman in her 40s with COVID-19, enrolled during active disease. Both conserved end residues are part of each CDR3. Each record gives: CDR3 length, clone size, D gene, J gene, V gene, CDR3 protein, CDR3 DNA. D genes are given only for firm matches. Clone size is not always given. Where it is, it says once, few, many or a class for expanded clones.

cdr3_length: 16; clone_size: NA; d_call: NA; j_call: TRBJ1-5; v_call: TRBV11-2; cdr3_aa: CASSLDGQYSNQPQHF; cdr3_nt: TGTGCCAGCAGCTTAGACGGACAGTATAGCAATCAGCCCCAGCATTTT
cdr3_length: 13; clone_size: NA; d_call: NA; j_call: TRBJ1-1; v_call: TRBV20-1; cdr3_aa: CSASRQGRAEAFF; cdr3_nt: TGCAGTGCTAGTAGGCAGGGGCGGGCTGAAGCTTTCTTT
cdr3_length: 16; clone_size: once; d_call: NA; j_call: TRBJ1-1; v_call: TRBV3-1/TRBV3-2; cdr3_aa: CASSQDRRDSYTEAFF; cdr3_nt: TGTGCCAGCAGCCAAGATCGAAGAGACAGCTACACTGAAGCTTTCTTT
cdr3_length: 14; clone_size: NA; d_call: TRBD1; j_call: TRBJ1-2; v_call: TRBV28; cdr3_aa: CASRIQGADYGYTF; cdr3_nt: TGTGCCAGCAGGATACAGGGGGCTGACTATGGCTACACCTTC
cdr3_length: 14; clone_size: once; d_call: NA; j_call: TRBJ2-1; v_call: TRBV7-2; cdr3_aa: CASSPGIASNEQFF; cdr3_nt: TGTGCCAGCAGCCCGGGAATTGCATCCAATGAGCAGTTCTTC
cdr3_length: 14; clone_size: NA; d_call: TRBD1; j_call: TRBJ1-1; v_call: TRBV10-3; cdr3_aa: CAISDRQGGTEAFF; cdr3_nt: TGTGCCATCAGTGATAGGCAGGGGGGCACTGAAGCTTTCTTT
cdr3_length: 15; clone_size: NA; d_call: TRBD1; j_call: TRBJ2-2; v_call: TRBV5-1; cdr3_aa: CASGYRDRVTGELFF; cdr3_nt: TGCGCCAGCGGATACCGGGACAGGGTCACCGGGGAGCTGTTTTTT
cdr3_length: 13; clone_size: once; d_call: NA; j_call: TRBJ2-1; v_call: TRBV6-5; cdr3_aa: CASSYGAWNEQFF; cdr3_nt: TGTGCCAGCAGTTACGGAGCGTGGAATGAGCAGTTCTTC
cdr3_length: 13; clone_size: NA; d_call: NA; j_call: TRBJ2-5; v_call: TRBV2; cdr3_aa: CASTGTTQETQYF; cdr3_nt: TGTGCCAGCACTGGGACAACGCAAGAGACCCAGTACTTC
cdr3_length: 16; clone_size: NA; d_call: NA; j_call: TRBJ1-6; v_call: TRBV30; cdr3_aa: CAWTLGESSYNSPLHF; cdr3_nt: TGTGCCTGGACCCTGGGAGAGAGCTCCTATAATTCACCCCTCCACTTT
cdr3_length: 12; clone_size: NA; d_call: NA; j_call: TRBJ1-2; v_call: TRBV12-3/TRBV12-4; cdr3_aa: CASSLLGGPCTF; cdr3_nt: TGTGCCAGCAGTTTATTGGGGGGACCCTGCACCTTC
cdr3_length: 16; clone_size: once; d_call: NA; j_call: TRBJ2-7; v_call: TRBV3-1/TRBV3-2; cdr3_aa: CASSQARISPEDEQYF; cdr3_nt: TGTGCCAGCAGCCAAGCCCGGATTAGCCCGGAGGACGAGCAGTACTTC
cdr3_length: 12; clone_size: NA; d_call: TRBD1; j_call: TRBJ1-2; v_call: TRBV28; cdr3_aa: CASGTGAYGYTF; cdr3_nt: TGTGCCAGCGGAACAGGGGCCTATGGCTACACCTTC
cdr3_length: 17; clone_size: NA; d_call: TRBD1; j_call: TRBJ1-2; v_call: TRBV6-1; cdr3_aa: CASSERGALTGAVGYTF; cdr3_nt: TGTGCCAGCAGTGAAAGGGGGGCCCTGACAGGGGCAGTTGGCTACACCTTC
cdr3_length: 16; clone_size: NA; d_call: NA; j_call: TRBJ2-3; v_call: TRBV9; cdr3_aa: CASSSLGGSSTDTQYF; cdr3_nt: TGTGCCAGCAGCTCCCTTGGCGGCTCTAGCACAGATACGCAGTATTTT
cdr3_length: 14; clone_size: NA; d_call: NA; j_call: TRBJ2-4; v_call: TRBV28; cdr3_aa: CASSFGGGENIQYF; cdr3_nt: TGTGCCAGCAGTTTCGGGGGTGGGGAAAACATTCAGTACTTC
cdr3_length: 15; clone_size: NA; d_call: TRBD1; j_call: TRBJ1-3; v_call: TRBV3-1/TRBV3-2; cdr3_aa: CASSQAGDRGNTIYF; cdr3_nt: TGTGCCAGCAGCCAAGCCGGGGACAGAGGAAACACCATATATTTT
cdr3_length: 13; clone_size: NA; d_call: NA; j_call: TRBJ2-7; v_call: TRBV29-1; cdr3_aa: CSVRLTPETEQYF; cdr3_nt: TGCAGCGTTAGGCTGACACCAGAAACCGAGCAGTACTTC
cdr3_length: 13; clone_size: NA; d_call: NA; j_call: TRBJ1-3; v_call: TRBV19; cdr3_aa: CASSPTAGNTIYF; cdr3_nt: TGTGCCAGTAGTCCGACAGCAGGAAACACCATATATTTT
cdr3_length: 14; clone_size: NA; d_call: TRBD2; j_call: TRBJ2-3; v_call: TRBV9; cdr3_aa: CASSVEWGGDTQYF; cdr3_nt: TGTGCCAGCAGCGTAGAATGGGGGGGAGATACGCAGTATTTT
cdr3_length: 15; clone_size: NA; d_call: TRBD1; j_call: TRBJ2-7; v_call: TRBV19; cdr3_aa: CASSTRDRWSYEQYF; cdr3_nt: TGTGCCAGTAGTACCCGGGACAGGTGGTCCTACGAGCAGTACTTC
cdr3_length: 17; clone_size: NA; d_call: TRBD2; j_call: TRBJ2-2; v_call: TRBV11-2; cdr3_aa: CASSERTLAGYTGELFF; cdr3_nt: TGTGCCAGCAGCGAGCGTACACTAGCGGGGTACACCGGGGAGCTGTTTTTT
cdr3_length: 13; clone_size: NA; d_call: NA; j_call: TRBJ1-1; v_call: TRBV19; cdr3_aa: CASSIDSGTEAFF; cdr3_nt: TGTGCCAGTAGTATAGATTCCGGGACAGAAGCTTTCTTT
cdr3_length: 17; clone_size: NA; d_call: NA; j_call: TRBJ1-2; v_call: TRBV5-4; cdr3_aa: CASSLAWRTGGGYGYTF; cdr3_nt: TGTGCCAGCAGCTTGGCCTGGAGGACGGGAGGGGGCTATGGCTACACCTTC
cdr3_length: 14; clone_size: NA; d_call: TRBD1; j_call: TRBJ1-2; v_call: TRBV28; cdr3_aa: CASSSGTGNYGYTF; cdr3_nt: TGTGCCAGCAGTTCCGGGACAGGGAACTATGGCTACACCTTC
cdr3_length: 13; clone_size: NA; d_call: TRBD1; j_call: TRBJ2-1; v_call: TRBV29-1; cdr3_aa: CSVEGQPGQGQFF; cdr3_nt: TGCAGCGTTGAAGGGCAACCGGGACAGGGGCAGTTCTTC
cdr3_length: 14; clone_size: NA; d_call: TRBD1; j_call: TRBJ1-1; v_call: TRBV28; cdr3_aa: CASSPSDRATEAFF; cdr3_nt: TGTGCCAGCAGTCCCTCCGACAGGGCCACTGAAGCTTTCTTT
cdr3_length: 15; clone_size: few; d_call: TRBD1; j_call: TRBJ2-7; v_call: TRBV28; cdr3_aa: CASTSGQGAPYEQYF; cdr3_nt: TGTGCCAGCACCTCCGGACAGGGAGCTCCATACGAGCAGTACTTC
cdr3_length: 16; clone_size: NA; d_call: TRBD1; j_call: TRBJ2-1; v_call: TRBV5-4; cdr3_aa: CASSGRQGRSYNEQFF; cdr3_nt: TGTGCCAGCAGCGGGAGACAGGGACGTTCCTACAATGAGCAGTTCTTC
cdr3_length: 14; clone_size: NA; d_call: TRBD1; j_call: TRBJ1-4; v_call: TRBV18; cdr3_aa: CASSLGTGDEKLFF; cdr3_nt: TGTGCCAGCTCCTTGGGGACAGGGGATGAAAAACTGTTTTTT
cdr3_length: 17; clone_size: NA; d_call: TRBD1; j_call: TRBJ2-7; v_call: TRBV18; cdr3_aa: CASSPRRTGTVSYEQYF; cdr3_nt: TGTGCCAGCTCACCGAGGAGAACCGGGACAGTTTCCTACGAGCAGTACTTC
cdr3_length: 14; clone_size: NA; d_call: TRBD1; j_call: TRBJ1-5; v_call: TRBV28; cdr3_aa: CASNTQGGNQPQHF; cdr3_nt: TGTGCCAGCAATACCCAGGGGGGCAATCAGCCCCAGCATTTT
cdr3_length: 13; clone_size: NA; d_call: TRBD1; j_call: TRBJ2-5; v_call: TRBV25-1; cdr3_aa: CASSLAGQGIEYF; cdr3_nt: TGTGCCAGCAGTTTGGCGGGACAGGGAATTGAGTACTTC
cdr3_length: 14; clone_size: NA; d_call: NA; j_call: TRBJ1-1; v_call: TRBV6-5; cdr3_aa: CASRRTVLNTEAFF; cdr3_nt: TGTGCCAGCAGGCGGACAGTCTTGAACACTGAAGCTTTCTTT
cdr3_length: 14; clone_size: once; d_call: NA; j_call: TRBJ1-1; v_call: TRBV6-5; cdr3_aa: CASSYGVGGTEAFF; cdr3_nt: TGTGCCAGCAGTTACGGCGTGGGGGGTACTGAAGCTTTCTTT
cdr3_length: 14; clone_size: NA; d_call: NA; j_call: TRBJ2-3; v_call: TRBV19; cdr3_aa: CASRQGRWTDTQYF; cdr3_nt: TGTGCCAGTAGACAGGGAAGATGGACAGATACGCAGTATTTT
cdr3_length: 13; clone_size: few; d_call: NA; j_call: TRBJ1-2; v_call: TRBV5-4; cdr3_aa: CASRPQGDYGYTF; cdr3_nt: TGTGCCAGCAGACCCCAGGGTGACTATGGCTACACCTTC